The 26 T cell receptor beta chains listed next were all sequenced from one sample in a study of CD8+ T cells in alopecia areata. RNA extraction was followed by reverse transcription into cDNA, which acted as the sequencing template. Sequencing was performed with immunoSEQ multiplex PCR; in TCRdb, only in-frame clones are kept and a portion is missing. This table has about 120,000 clones, around 45% appearing once. Sequencing input: NKG2D-low CD8+ T cells sorted from blood. Receptor source: a human donor with alopecia areata.

The rearrangement uses TRBV4-3 and TRBJ2-5; 7 nucleotides line up with TRBD2. Germline V lookup: CDR1 LGHNA, CDR2 YSLEER. The CDR3 spans 13 residues. The junction had 2 bases not matched to a gene; V was cut back by 0 bases and J by 7 bases. DNA of the CDR3: TGCGCCAGCAGCCAAGATGGGGGGGTGACCCAGTACTTC. The encoded protein is CASSQDGGVTQYF.

The chain couples TRBV29-1 to TRBJ2-3; D possibly matches TRBD1 or TRBD2 (5 bases each). The germline CDR1 and CDR2 sequences are SQVTM and ANQGSEA. The CDR3 sequence is 16 residues long. V lost 3 bases and J 6 bases, leaving 22 bases between the germline ends. Written as DNA, the CDR3 is TGCAGCGTTGAGGGGGAAGCCGGGGCAAAGCACGATACGCAGTATTTT. Translation gives CSVEGEAGAKHDTQYF.

The chain carries TRBV7-6 and TRBJ2-7, with 7 bases matching TRBD2. The CDR3 consists of 14 residues. Unmatched junction bases numbered 8, after V lost 3 bases and J lost 6 bases. Per the germline V gene, CDR1 is SGHVS and CDR2 is FNYEAQ. The CDR3 loop is CASSLSGAATEQYF. CDR3 in DNA: TGTGCCAGCAGCTTGAGCGGGGCGGCGACCGAGCAGTACTTC.

This chain links TRBV29-1 with TRBJ2-1; D possibly corresponds to TRBD2 (6 bases). CDR1 is SQVTM, CDR2 ANQGSEA, per germline. V was shortened by 3 bases and J by 2 bases, with 11 bases between the two germline ends. This CDR3 region has 14 residues. CDR3 sequence reads: CSVESGDPYNEQFF. The CDR3 region has the DNA TGCAGCGTTGAGTCGGGGGACCCCTACAATGAGCAGTTCTTC.

This sequence joins TRBV27 and TRBJ2-5; D tentatively fits TRBD1 or TRBD2 (5 bases each). The CDR3 sequence is 13 residues long. CDR1 is MNHEY, CDR2 SMNVEV, per germline (reference sequence). The ends were cut back, 5 bases at V and 3 bases at J, with 10 bases in the middle. CDR3 loop: CASSHRGEETQYF. The DNA of the CDR3 is TGTGCCAGCAGTCACCGAGGGGAAGAGACCCAGTACTTC.

This chain links TRBV30 with TRBJ2-2; 7 nucleotides align to TRBD1. This CDR3 spans 14 amino acids. Germline CDR1 GTSNPN, CDR2 SVGIG (reference sequence). Trimming took 6 bases from V and 0 from J; bases not matched to a gene: 4. CDR3: CACFGTANTGELFF. DNA for the CDR3: TGTGCCTGTTTTGGGACAGCGAACACCGGGGAGCTGTTTTTT.

The chain joins TRBV5-1 to TRBJ1-2; maybe TRBD1 (6 bases). The CDR3 is made up of 15 amino acids. Looked up from germline, CDR1 is SGHRS and CDR2 is YFSETQ. V was clipped by 6 bases and J by 0 bases, with 15 bases between them. CDR3 in DNA: TGCGCCAGCAAGGTATGGACAGAAGCTAACTATGGCTACACCTTC. Its translation is CASKVWTEANYGYTF.

The chain has TRBV29-1 and TRBJ2-1; D remains unclear. The CDR3 sequence is 13 residues long. Germline CDR1 reads SQVTM; CDR2 reads ANQGSEA. Trimming left V 3 bases short and J 5 bases short, with 11 bases between. Here the CDR3 reads CSVDGETNNEQFF. CDR3 sequence (DNA): TGCAGCGTTGACGGAGAGACAAACAATGAGCAGTTCTTC.

This clone was counted between two and nine times. The rearrangement links TRBV28 to TRBJ2-1, with D tentatively TRBD2 (5 bases). Trimming stripped 3 bases from V and 8 bases from J, with 20 bases between. The CDR3 has 16 amino acids. CDR1 is MDHEN, CDR2 SYDVKM, per germline. The CDR3 DNA follows: TGTGCCAGCAGTTTTTCCGGTCAGTCGGTCGGGGATGAGCAGTTCTTC. Its protein is CASSFSGQSVGDEQFF.

The chain combines TRBV30 with TRBJ2-7; 9 bases line up with TRBD1. Unmatched junction bases numbered 8, after V lost 2 bases and J lost 3 bases. CDR1 and CDR2 from the germline V gene are GTSNPN and SVGIG (reference sequence). The CDR3 has 15 residues. The DNA of the CDR3 is TGTGCCTGGAGTAATAGGGGACAGGGCGGCTACGAGCAGTACTTC. Translation gives CAWSNRGQGGYEQYF.

The V gene is TRBV7-9, the J gene TRBJ2-5; D is undetermined. The CDR3 runs to 13 residues. The V gene lost 6 bases and the J gene lost 0 bases, with 8 bases spanning the gap. CDR1 SEHNR and CDR2 FQNEAQ come from the germline V gene (reference sequence). The CDR3 protein is CASRRRDQETQYF. CDR3 DNA: TGTGCCAGCAGAAGACGGGACCAAGAGACCCAGTACTTC.

The sample holds a few counts of this clone. This sequence joins TRBV4-1 and TRBJ2-1; 8 nucleotides match TRBD1. This CDR3 has 11 residues. Germline assignment: CDR1 MGHRA and CDR2 YSYEKL. V dropped 5 bases and J dropped 15; count of bases not matched to a gene: 6. The CDR3 reads CASSKDRDRFF. DNA for the CDR3: TGCGCCAGCAGCAAGGACAGGGATCGGTTCTTC.

The chain employs TRBV30 and TRBJ1-1; D is perhaps TRBD1 (6 bases). V shed 3 bases and J shed 0 bases, with 14 bases lying between them. Per the germline V gene, CDR1 is GTSNPN and CDR2 is SVGIG (reference sequence). The CDR3 runs to 15 residues. CDR3 DNA: TGTGCCTGGAGGCGCGCAGGGGTTTTGAACACTGAAGCTTTCTTT. It translates to CAWRRAGVLNTEAFF.

V and J are TRBV4-1 and TRBJ2-7; 8 positions match TRBD1. After removal of 3 bases from V and 1 base from J, the junction contained 8 bases not matched to a gene. The CDR3 loop spans 16 amino acids. Germline CDR1 is MGHRA and CDR2 is YSYEKL. CDR3 residues: CASSQYTGTGSYEQYF. The CDR3, as DNA: TGCGCCAGCAGCCAGTACACCGGGACAGGTTCCTACGAGCAGTACTTC.

This clone was seen just once. V gene TRBV25-1 combines with J gene TRBJ1-1; possible D gene TRBD1, 5 bases. Germline V lookup: CDR1 MGHDK, CDR2 SYGVNS. The V gene lost 6 bases and the J gene lost 6 bases, with 11 bases spanning the gap. CDR3 length: 12 amino acids. Written as DNA, the CDR3 is TGTGCCAGCAGCGACGGGGCCTCTGAAGCTTTCTTT. Translated: CASSDGASEAFF.

V gene TRBV29-1 combines with J gene TRBJ2-1, with 14 positions matching TRBD2. J was trimmed by 1 base and V by 7 bases; bases with no gene match: 9. Per germline, CDR1 SQVTM and CDR2 ANQGSEA. The CDR3 contains 17 residues. CDR3 region: CSGTGTSGGTSYNEQFF. DNA of the CDR3: TGCAGCGGAACCGGGACTAGCGGGGGCACATCCTACAATGAGCAGTTCTTC.

This chain connects TRBV30 to TRBJ2-7; D may correspond to TRBD1 or TRBD2 (6 bases each). Germline CDR1 reads GTSNPN; CDR2 reads SVGIG (reference sequence). V shed 4 bases and J shed 5 bases, with 18 bases lying between them. The length of the CDR3 is 14 residues. CDR3 nucleotides: TGTGCCTGGACGGAGGGGGGCTTTGTCAACGAGCAGTACTTC. Translation: CAWTEGGFVNEQYF.

This rearrangement joins TRBV4-2 to TRBJ2-5; D ambiguous. This CDR3 has 16 amino acids. Germline V CDR1 and CDR2: LGHNA, YNFKEQ. Trimming took off 3 bases at V and 5 bases at J, with 19 bases between the two ends. The CDR3 nucleotides are TGTGCCAGCAGCCATGAGGACGCAACTACTTCGGAGACCCAGTACTTC. Amino acids: CASSHEDATTSETQYF.

This rearrangement joins TRBV29-1 to TRBJ2-1, with unresolved D. CDR1 is SQVTM and CDR2 is ANQGSEA in the germline V gene. This CDR3 comprises 11 residues. This CDR3 is CSEGRYNEQFF. The DNA for the CDR3 is TGCAGTGAAGGGCGATACAATGAGCAGTTCTTC.

The chain recombines TRBV16 with TRBJ2-5; a weak D match, TRBD1 (6 bases). CDR1 is KGHSY, CDR2 FQNENV, per germline. The CDR3 is made up of 13 amino acids. The ends were cut back, 4 bases at V and 3 bases at J, with 9 bases in the middle. The CDR3 reads CASSLRTEETQYF. The CDR3 DNA is TGTGCCAGCAGCCTAAGGACAGAAGAGACCCAGTACTTC.

The table lists this clone with a count of one. CDR3 sequence: CASSAFEGGNTEAFF. The CDR3 DNA follows: TGCGCCAGCAGCGCCTTCGAGGGAGGAAACACTGAAGCTTTCTTT. The genes are TRBV5-1 and TRBJ1-1; D is unclear. The ends were cut back, 4 bases at V and 2 bases at J, with 15 bases in the middle. CDR3 size: 15 residues. The germline gives CDR1 SGHRS, CDR2 YFSETQ. Using reference TRBV5-1 and TRBJ1-1 for the parts outside the CDR3, the full variable domain is KAGVTQTPRYLIKTRGQQVTLSCSPISGHRSVSWYQQTPGQGLQFLFEYFSETQRNKGNFPGRFSGRQFSNSRSEMNVSTLELGDSALYLCASSAFEGGNTEAFFGQGTRLTVV.

The chain combines TRBV6-5 with TRBJ2-7; tentative D call: TRBD2 (5 bases). The V end lost 4 bases, the J end lost 6 bases, and 19 bases lay between the germline ends. Germline CDR1 reads MNHEY; CDR2 reads SVGAGI. The CDR3 extends over 15 amino acids. Here the CDR3 DNA reads TGTGCCAGCAGTTTAGAAGACGGGGTCGCAGGCGAGCAGTACTTC. Its translation is CASSLEDGVAGEQYF.

This sequence joins TRBV4-1 and TRBJ1-2; D is uncertain. This CDR3 comprises 16 residues. Germline assignment: CDR1 MGHRA and CDR2 YSYEKL. V gave up 0 bases and J gave up 4 bases, with 15 bases separating them. The CDR3, as DNA: TGCGCCAGCAGCCAAGACCGGACGGGGATCCCCTATGGCTACACCTTC. This codes for CASSQDRTGIPYGYTF.

This chain connects TRBV6-1 to TRBJ2-7; D not certain. The V end lost 8 bases, the J end lost 2 bases, and 7 bases lay between the germline ends. CDR1 and CDR2 from the germline V gene are MNHNS and SASEGT. CDR3 length: 11 residues. The CDR3 is CASGDPYEQYF. The DNA for the CDR3 is TGTGCCAGCGGGGATCCCTACGAGCAGTACTTC.

This chain uses TRBV29-1 with TRBJ2-5, with D perhaps TRBD2 (5 bases). CDR3 length: 13 residues. Per germline, CDR1 SQVTM and CDR2 ANQGSEA. V lost 5 bases and J 5 bases, leaving 15 bases between the germline ends. CDR3 loop: CSVLNGIRETQYF. The CDR3 region has the DNA TGCAGCGTTTTAAACGGGATCAGGGAGACCCAGTACTTC.

The gene calls are TRBV27 and TRBJ2-5; possible D gene TRBD1, 6 bases. The germline gives CDR1 MNHEY, CDR2 SMNVEV (reference sequence). The CDR3 covers 15 residues. The V gene lost 0 bases and the J gene lost 4 bases, with 12 bases spanning the gap. This chain's CDR3 is CASSLSMGHLETQYF. CDR3 in DNA: TGTGCCAGCAGTTTATCGATGGGACACTTAGAGACCCAGTACTTC.